These 30 T cell receptor beta chains share one sample of origin, sequenced in a study of blood T cell repertoires in COVID-19. The method was immunoSEQ multiplex PCR; TCRdb's version includes in-frame clones alone and lacks a portion of them. The sample includes roughly 250,000 clones, approximately 78% of them seen just once. Sequenced: peripheral blood. Receptors were obtained from a woman aged 55-70 years with active or convalescent COVID-19.

The chain employs TRBV24-1 and TRBJ2-5; possible D gene TRBD1, 5 bases. This CDR3 is built from 15 residues. Germline V CDR1 and CDR2: KGHDR, SFDVKD. The ends were cut back, 3 bases at V and 4 bases at J, with 14 bases in the middle. CDR3 nucleotide sequence: TGTGCCACCAGTGATGCCGCAGGGCCGGGAGAGACCCAGTACTTC. Translated: CATSDAAGPGETQYF.

The chain has TRBV5-6 and TRBJ2-5, with 12 bases lining up with TRBD2. J gave up 4 bases and V 4 bases, and 2 bases lay outside the gene matches. This CDR3 has 14 amino acids. The germline V gene encodes CDR1 SGHDT and CDR2 YYEEEE. This CDR3 is CASSTTSGGETQYF. In DNA form, the CDR3 reads TGTGCCAGCAGCACGACTAGCGGGGGAGAGACCCAGTACTTC.

As DNA, the CDR3 is TGTGCCAGCAGTGCCCGACAGCTGAACACTGAAGCTTTCTTT. It codes for CASSARQLNTEAFF. The genes are TRBV2 and TRBJ1-1, with D perhaps TRBD1 (5 bases). The CDR3 has 14 amino acids. Per germline, CDR1 SNHLY and CDR2 FYNNEI. The V end was cut by 4 bases, the J end by 0 bases, with 9 bases between.

The J gene is TRBJ1-6, the V gene TRBV6-5, with D unresolved. Trimming cost V 6 bases and J 3 bases, with 12 bases left between them. The CDR3 sequence is 15 residues long. Germline CDR1 reads MNHEY; CDR2 reads SVGAGI. CDR3 amino acids: CASRIQNYYNSPLHF. The CDR3 DNA sequence: TGTGCCAGCAGGATTCAGAATTACTATAATTCACCCCTCCACTTT.

V gene TRBV11-2 combines with J gene TRBJ2-1, with D uncertain. V dropped 5 bases and J dropped 10 bases, with 9 bases sitting between them. CDR3 length: 11 residues. CDR1 is SGHAT and CDR2 is FQNNGV in the germline V gene. CDR3 in amino acids: CASSTSREQFF. The CDR3 DNA reads as TGTGCCAGCAGCACGAGCCGGGAGCAGTTCTTC.

This clone was observed a handful of times. The genes are TRBV7-2 and TRBJ2-5, with TRBD2 identical over 14 bases. Germline V gives CDR1 SGHTA, CDR2 FQGNSA. The ends lost 1 base at V and 5 bases at J; junction bases unmatched: 3. The CDR3 runs 16 residues. CDR3 DNA: TGTGCCAGCAGCTTAGGGACTAGCGGGGGGACCGAGACCCAGTACTTC. Its protein is CASSLGTSGGTETQYF.

The chain couples TRBV5-5 to TRBJ2-7; 7 bases fit TRBD2. Per germline, CDR1 SGHKS and CDR2 YYEKEE (reference sequence). The CDR3 totals 17 residues. Losses at the gene ends were 0 bases for V and 0 bases for J; bases not matched to a gene: 9. The DNA of the CDR3 is TGTGCCAGCAGCTTGGCGTGGGCGGGGGATAACTCCTACGAGCAGTACTTC. This encodes CASSLAWAGDNSYEQYF. The full variable domain, rest sourced from reference TRBV5-5 and TRBJ2-7, is DAGVTQSPTHLIKTRGQQVTLRCSPISGHKSVSWYQQVLGQGPQFIFQYYEKEERGRGNFPDRFSARQFPNYSSELNVNALLLGDSALYLCASSLAWAGDNSYEQYFGPGTRLTVT.

The J gene is TRBJ2-3, the V gene TRBV23-1; a possible D gene is TRBD2 (5 bases). TRBV23-1 is an ORF; its function is uncertain. The CDR3 consists of 18 residues. Trimming stripped 4 bases from V and 1 base from J, with 21 bases between. CDR3 region: CASSRRPVGVTGTDTQYF. CDR3 bases: TGCGCCAGCAGTCGACGCCCCGTCGGGGTTACAGGCACAGATACGCAGTATTTT.

The J gene is TRBJ2-2, the V gene TRBV6-5; 7 nucleotides match TRBD1. The trim removed 8 bases at V and 4 bases at J, leaving 7 bases unmatched. CDR1 and CDR2 (germline): MNHEY, SVGAGI. The CDR3 runs 14 residues. The CDR3 coding sequence is TGTGCCAGCCAGGGGGAATTCATCACCGGGGAGCTGTTTTTT. It specifies CASQGEFITGELFF.

The V gene is TRBV3-1 (or the pseudogene TRBV3-2), the J gene TRBJ2-1; D possibly corresponds to TRBD1 (6 bases). From germline, CDR1 is LGHDT and CDR2 YNNKEL (reference sequence). V was cut by 4 bases and J by 2 bases, with 12 bases left in between. CDR3 size: 15 residues. The CDR3 nucleotides read TGTGCCAGCAGCCTGACTGAGGGGGCCTACAATGAGCAGTTCTTC. It encodes CASSLTEGAYNEQFF.

This clone was seen only a few times. The chain has TRBV10-3 and TRBJ2-7, with 8 bases that match TRBD1. In germline, CDR1 is ENHRY, CDR2 SYGVKD. Unmatched junction bases numbered 7, after V lost 4 bases and J lost 5 bases. The CDR3 length is 14 residues. This chain's CDR3 is CAISGTGKGNEQYF. The DNA for the CDR3 is TGTGCCATCAGTGGGACAGGGAAGGGCAACGAGCAGTACTTC.

This chain connects TRBV3-1 (or the pseudogene TRBV3-2) to TRBJ2-1; 14 nucleotides match TRBD2. The V gene end was trimmed by 5 bases and the J gene end by 6 bases; junction bases not matched to a gene: 6. There are 16 residues in the CDR3. CDR1 is LGHDT, CDR2 YNNKEL, per germline (reference sequence). In DNA form, the CDR3 reads TGTGCCAGCAGCTTAGGACTAGCGGGGGGCGGCAATGAGCAGTTCTTC. Its translation: CASSLGLAGGGNEQFF.

The chain carries TRBV12-3 or TRBV12-4 and TRBJ1-5; no clear D gene. Trimming pared 3 bases from V and 5 bases from J, leaving 8 bases between. This CDR3 contains 13 residues. The CDR3 region is CASSFALHQPQHF. In DNA form, the CDR3 reads TGTGCCAGCAGTTTCGCCCTACATCAGCCCCAGCATTTT.

This rearrangement joins TRBV6-6 to TRBJ1-2, with TRBD1 matching over 10 bases. V shed 6 bases and J 8 bases; nucleotides not matched to a gene: 15. The CDR3 is 16 residues long. Germline V gene data show CDR1 as MNHNY and CDR2 as SVGAGI (reference sequence). The CDR3: CASRFATGGVKRGYTF. In DNA form, the CDR3 reads TGTGCCAGCAGGTTTGCGACAGGGGGCGTGAAACGAGGCTACACCTTC.

V gene TRBV6-6 combines with J gene TRBJ2-5; TRBD1 aligns across 8 bases. The CDR3 totals 12 residues. From germline, CDR1 is MNHNY and CDR2 SVGAGI (reference sequence). CDR3 DNA sequence: TGTACCTCGCAGGGGGCGGGGGAGACCCAGTACTTC. Translation gives CTSQGAGETQYF.

V usage is TRBV2 and J usage is TRBJ1-6; TRBD1 matches at 9 bases. Germline values: CDR1 SNHLY, CDR2 FYNNEI. With 8 bases clipped from V and 10 bases from J, the junction kept 12 bases outside the gene matches. There are 15 residues in the CDR3. As DNA, the CDR3 is TGTGCCAGCCTTCTTACGGGACAGGGCTGGTCACCCCTCCACTTT. Its protein is CASLLTGQGWSPLHF.

The V and J genes are TRBV2 and TRBJ2-7, with D hard to call. The V gene lost 7 bases and the J gene lost 4 bases, with 14 bases spanning the gap. CDR1 and CDR2 (germline): SNHLY, FYNNEI. The CDR3 spans 13 residues. The CDR3 loop reads CASNGANKYEQYF. CDR3 coding DNA: TGTGCCAGCAATGGTGCCAACAAATACGAGCAGTACTTC. The entire variable domain, with the rest obtained from reference TRBV2 and TRBJ2-7, is as follows: EPEVTQTPSHQVTQMGQEVILRCVPISNHLYFYWYRQILGQKVEFLVSFYNNEISEKSEIFDDQFSVERPDGSNFTLKIRSTKLEDSAMYFCASNGANKYEQYFGPGTRLTVT.

The chain carries TRBV6-5 and TRBJ2-7; TRBD1 aligns across 8 bases. Germline lookup yields CDR1 MNHEY and CDR2 SVGAGI. J gave up 5 bases and V 2 bases, and 5 bases lay outside the gene matches. The CDR3 runs to 14 residues. The CDR3 DNA reads TGTGCCAGCAGTTACCGAGGACAGGGCCACGAGCAGTACTTC. Its translation is CASSYRGQGHEQYF.

The J gene is TRBJ1-2, the V gene TRBV6-1; D gene uncertain. Trimming left V 2 bases short and J 4 bases short, with 8 bases between. Germline V gene sequence: CDR1 MNHNS, CDR2 SASEGT. This CDR3 has 13 residues. The DNA of the CDR3 is TGTGCCAGCAGTGAACAGACGGGCTATGGCTACACCTTC. It codes for CASSEQTGYGYTF.

The chain joins TRBV5-8 to TRBJ1-3; 7 positions match TRBD1. Germline V gives CDR1 SGHTS, CDR2 YDEGEE. Trimming at V came to 3 bases and at J to 0 bases, leaving 6 bases not matched to a gene. CDR3 size: 16 residues. The DNA of the CDR3 is TGTGCCAGCAGCTGGGGACAGCCGAGCTCTGGAAACACCATATATTTT. Its translation: CASSWGQPSSGNTIYF. The variable domain in full, completed from reference TRBV5-8 and TRBJ1-3, reads EAGVTQSPTHLIKTRGQQATLRCSPISGHTSVYWYQQALGLGLQFLLWYDEGEERNRGNFPPRFSGRQFPNYSSELNVNALELEDSALYLCASSWGQPSSGNTIYFGEGSWLTVV.

This chain joins TRBV19 and TRBJ1-1; TRBD1 agrees at 9 bases. V lost 6 bases and J lost 1; bases outside the gene matches: 3. The CDR3 is made up of 14 amino acids. Germline loops: CDR1 LNHDA, CDR2 SQIVND (reference sequence). The CDR3 DNA follows: TGTGCCAGTAGGCCGACAGGGGGGAACACTGAAGCTTTCTTT. The encoded protein is CASRPTGGNTEAFF.

This clone was observed a handful of times. The chain employs TRBV7-3 and TRBJ1-5; no definite D call. V was trimmed by 4 bases and J by 6 bases, leaving 10 bases between them. The CDR3 has 13 amino acids. CDR1 and CDR2 from the germline V gene are SGHTA and FQGTGA. The CDR3 coding sequence is TGTGCCAGCAGCTCGCGGGCCCCTCAGCCCCAGCATTTT. This sequence encodes CASSSRAPQPQHF. Drawing the rest from reference TRBV7-3 and TRBJ1-5, the complete variable domain is GAGVSQTPSNKVTEKGKYVELRCDPISGHTALYWYRQSLGQGPEFLIYFQGTGAADDSGLPNDRFFAVRPEGSVSTLKIQRTERGDSAVYLCASSSRAPQPQHFGDGTRLSIL.

CDR3: CASSTGNGYTF. The CDR3 region has the DNA TGTGCCAGCAGTACAGGGAATGGCTACACCTTC. The chain is built from TRBV12-3 or TRBV12-4 and TRBJ1-2, with D perhaps matching TRBD1 (6 bases). The CDR3 is 11 amino acids. V was pared by 5 bases and J by 6 bases, with 7 bases between.

This clone was observed a few times. The identical CDR3 is also encoded by other nucleotide sequences in the sample. This chain uses TRBV6-2 or TRBV6-3 with TRBJ1-2; the match to TRBD1 covers 9 bases. Germline lookup yields CDR1 MNHEY and CDR2 SVGEGT. J lost 6 bases, V lost 6 bases, and 5 bases had no gene match. The CDR3 loop spans 13 amino acids. The CDR3 is CASSLGQGNGYTF. The CDR3 nucleotides are TGTGCCAGCAGCCTCGGACAGGGGAATGGCTACACCTTC.

In this sample, this clone is medium-sized. The genes are TRBV5-4 and TRBJ2-7; 7 bases fit TRBD1. Losses at the gene ends were 2 bases for V and 7 bases for J; bases not matched to a gene: 9. The CDR3 extends over 14 amino acids. Germline V gene lookup returns CDR1 SGHNT and CDR2 YYREEE (reference sequence). In DNA form, the CDR3 reads TGTGCCAGCAGCTTACAGGGGCCCGTCGAAGAGCAGTACTTC. The encoded protein is CASSLQGPVEEQYF.

The J gene is TRBJ1-2, the V gene TRBV19; D possibly corresponds to TRBD1 (6 bases). Germline CDR1 reads LNHDA; CDR2 reads SQIVND (reference sequence). This CDR3 is built from 11 residues. The V end was cut by 10 bases, the J end by 10 bases, with 16 bases between. Here the CDR3 DNA reads TGTGCCACTTCGGGGGGGCCCCTCTACACCTTC. This codes for CATSGGPLYTF.

This sequence joins TRBV6-5 and TRBJ2-1; TRBD1 matches at 8 bases. The germline CDR1 and CDR2 sequences are MNHEY and SVGAGI. With 7 bases clipped from V and 10 bases from J, the junction kept 6 bases outside the gene matches. The CDR3 is 12 amino acids. CDR3 amino acids: CASKPQGGEQFF. The CDR3 coding sequence is TGTGCCAGCAAACCACAGGGGGGCGAGCAGTTCTTC.

The CDR3 coding sequence is TGTGCCAGCAGTTGGACAGTCAATAATTCACCCCTCCACTTT. This codes for CASSWTVNNSPLHF. This chain joins TRBV6-5 and TRBJ1-6, with D maybe TRBD1 (6 bases). Trimming pared 4 bases from V and 5 bases from J, leaving 9 bases between. This CDR3 spans 14 amino acids. Germline CDR1 reads MNHEY; CDR2 reads SVGAGI.

The chain carries TRBV24-1 and TRBJ1-5; 8 nucleotides line up with TRBD1. Trimming took 8 bases from V and 2 from J; bases not matched to a gene: 10. This CDR3 is 16 amino acids long. Germline CDR1 reads KGHDR; CDR2 reads SFDVKD. CDR3 DNA sequence: TGTGCCACCACCGACCAGATGGACAGGGGCAATCAGCCCCAGCATTTT. As protein: CATTDQMDRGNQPQHF.

The chain uses TRBV19 and TRBJ2-4, with 15 bases matching TRBD2. The CDR3 consists of 17 residues. The germline CDR1 and CDR2 sequences are LNHDA and SQIVND (reference sequence). The V and J ends lost 6 bases and 1 base, in that order; junction bases with no gene match: 4. CDR3 coding DNA: TGTGCCAGTAGATGGACTAGCGGGGGGGCGGCCAAAAACATTCAGTACTTC. Amino acid sequence: CASRWTSGGAAKNIQYF.